The clone carrying this T cell receptor (beta chain) showed up just a few times. Its antigen is currently unknown. This table comes from immunoSEQ multiplex PCR, and its TCRdb copy is limited to in-frame clones, with some not included. This sample has around 14,000 clones, with roughly three quarters found just once. This specimen belongs to a study of memory B cells and T cells in multiple sclerosis. Findings and limits, study-wide: Clone-set sizes differed between compartments, so shared clonotype counts needed normalization.

The CDR3 totals 15 residues. In germline, CDR1 is GTSNPN, CDR2 SVGIG (reference sequence). V shed 1 base, J shed 6 bases, and the junction held 8 bases outside the gene matches. The chain couples TRBV30 to TRBJ2-1, with TRBD2 identical over 8 bases. Sequences were obtained from memory (CD45RO+) CD4+ T cells from blood. The receptor comes from a human donor with multiple sclerosis. CDR3 DNA sequence: TGTGCCTGGAGTGAAGGTGGCGGGAGGTTCAATGAGCAGTTCTTC. It yields the protein CAWSEGGGRFNEQFF.